This T cell receptor beta chain derives from a study of blood T cell repertoires in COVID-19. Study-level information: From the United States, Italy and Spain came samples of acute and convalescent COVID-19. T cells, B-cell-depleted T cells, or PBMCs supplied cDNA or gDNA.

As handled by the study authors: Reference gene primer amplification gave estimated nucleated cell counts. Data came from immunoSEQ multiplex PCR; TCRdb stores just in-frame clones and leaves some out. D and trimming were read from the DNA, whereas the V and J calls and clone size are those reported in that table. The repertoire holds approximately 110,000 clones, with about four fifths as singletons. CDR1 is SGHAT, CDR2 FQNNGV, per germline. The CDR3 has 16 amino acids. The V gene end was trimmed by 2 bases and the J gene end by 2 bases; junction bases not matched to a gene: 5. This chain connects TRBV11-2 to TRBJ2-2; TRBD1 agrees at 7 bases. The specimen was peripheral blood. This receptor was obtained from a woman between 70 and 85 years old with acute or convalescent COVID-19. The CDR3 spells CASSLHPGGNTGELFF. The CDR3 coding sequence is TGTGCCAGCAGCTTACATCCAGGGGGTAACACCGGGGAGCTGTTTTTT.